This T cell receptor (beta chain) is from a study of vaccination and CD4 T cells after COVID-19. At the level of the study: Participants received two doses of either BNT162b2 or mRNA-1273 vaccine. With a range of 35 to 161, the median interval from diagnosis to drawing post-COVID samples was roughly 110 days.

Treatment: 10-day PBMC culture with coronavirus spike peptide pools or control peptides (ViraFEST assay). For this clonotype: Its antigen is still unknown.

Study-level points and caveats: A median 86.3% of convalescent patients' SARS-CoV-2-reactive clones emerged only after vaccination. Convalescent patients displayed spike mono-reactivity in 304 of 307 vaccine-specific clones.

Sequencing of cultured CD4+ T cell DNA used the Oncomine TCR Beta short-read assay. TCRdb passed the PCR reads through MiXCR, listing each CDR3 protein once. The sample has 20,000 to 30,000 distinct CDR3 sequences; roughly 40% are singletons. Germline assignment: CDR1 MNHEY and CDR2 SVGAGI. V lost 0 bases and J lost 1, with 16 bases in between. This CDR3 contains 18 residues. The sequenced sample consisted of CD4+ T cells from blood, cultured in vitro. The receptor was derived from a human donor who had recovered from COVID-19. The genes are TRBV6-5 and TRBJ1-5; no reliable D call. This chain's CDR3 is CASSYSIPGGSSNQPQHF. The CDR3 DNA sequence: TGTGCCAGCAGTTACTCGATTCCTGGTGGGTCGAGCAATCAGCCCCAGCATTTT.